A selection of T cell receptor beta chains follows, all from one sample in a study of blood T cell repertoires in COVID-19. Sequenced by immunoSEQ multiplex PCR; TCRdb stores in-frame clones only, minus some. Here the sample spans about 270,000 clones, just under 90% being singletons. Source material: PBMCs or T cells enriched from blood (not recorded which). The source is a woman in her 30s with acute COVID-19. The CDR3 runs from the conserved cysteine through the conserved F or W. D genes are given only for firm matches. Size is stated for part of the rows, as once, few or many counts, or as a class when the clone is expanded.

D gene: NA
clone size: NA
V gene: TRBV5-1
J gene: TRBJ2-6
CDR3 DNA: TGCGCCAGCAGCTTGGCAGGGGTCATTTCTGGGGCCAACGTCCTGACTTTC
CDR3 protein: CASSLAGVISGANVLTF

D gene: NA
clone size: NA
V gene: TRBV20-1
J gene: TRBJ2-7
CDR3 DNA: TGCAGTGCCATGACTAACTACGAGCAGTACTTC
CDR3 protein: CSAMTNYEQYF

D gene: NA
clone size: NA
V gene: TRBV7-8
J gene: TRBJ2-7
CDR3 DNA: TGTGCCAGCAGCTTTCAGGTGGGCGGGGAAGGTCGCCGGAACTACGAGCAGTACTTC
CDR3 protein: CASSFQVGGEGRRNYEQYF

D gene: TRBD2
clone size: NA
V gene: TRBV5-4
J gene: TRBJ2-6
CDR3 DNA: TGTGCCAGCAGCTTGCAACTAGCGGGTGGGGCCAACGTCCTGACTTTC
CDR3 protein: CASSLQLAGGANVLTF

D gene: NA
clone size: NA
V gene: TRBV19
J gene: TRBJ2-1
CDR3 DNA: TGTGCCAGTAGTATATTGGGGACTTCCAATGAGCAGTTCTTC
CDR3 protein: CASSILGTSNEQFF

D gene: NA
clone size: NA
V gene: TRBV4-2
J gene: TRBJ2-1
CDR3 DNA: TGTGCCAGCAGCCTTTCAGATTCACAAAATGAGCAGTTCTTC
CDR3 protein: CASSLSDSQNEQFF

D gene: TRBD2
clone size: NA
V gene: TRBV19
J gene: TRBJ2-7
CDR3 DNA: TGTGCCAGTAGTGCACCGGGACTAGTCCCTTACGAGCAGTACTTC
CDR3 protein: CASSAPGLVPYEQYF

D gene: NA
clone size: NA
V gene: TRBV28
J gene: TRBJ2-1
CDR3 DNA: TGTGCCAGCAGTTCTCACGGGAGCCACAATGAGCAGTTCTTC
CDR3 protein: CASSSHGSHNEQFF

D gene: TRBD2
clone size: few
V gene: TRBV5-1
J gene: TRBJ2-1
CDR3 DNA: TGCGCCAGCAGCCTAGCGGGAGAGGGGTACAATGAGCAGTTCTTC
CDR3 protein: CASSLAGEGYNEQFF

D gene: NA
clone size: NA
V gene: TRBV28
J gene: TRBJ2-1
CDR3 DNA: TGTGCCAGCAGCCCGAGATATGAGCAGTTCTTC
CDR3 protein: CASSPRYEQFF

D gene: NA
clone size: once
V gene: TRBV29-1
J gene: TRBJ1-2
CDR3 DNA: TGCAGCGTATCCAGGAAAAATGACTACACCTTC
CDR3 protein: CSVSRKNDYTF

D gene: NA
clone size: NA
V gene: TRBV2
J gene: TRBJ1-1
CDR3 DNA: TGTGCCAGCAGTGCGGACAGGAACACTGAAGCTTTCTTT
CDR3 protein: CASSADRNTEAFF

D gene: NA
clone size: NA
V gene: TRBV30
J gene: TRBJ2-7
CDR3 DNA: TGTGCCTGGAGCGACGGGACTGACATGAGTGAGCAGTACTTC
CDR3 protein: CAWSDGTDMSEQYF